This record covers a single T cell receptor beta chain. Its target is not known. It was with a sample-barcoded 5' primer and a J-beta primer mix that a second PCR of roughly 7 to 12 cycles was run. TCRdb fed the 5' RACE reads into MiXCR, producing one record per CDR3 protein. The sample contains hundreds of thousands of distinct CDR3 sequences, 45% to 65% of which appear only once. The sample is drawn from a study of blood T cells in healthy people across ages. Study findings and constraints: With donor CMV status unknown, expanded clonotype changes were possibly confounded. Naive T cell percentage and TCR beta diversity correlated strongly. Significant beta diversity loss was already apparent by age around 36, declining roughly linearly.

Donors were systemically healthy Caucasian individuals from Russia aged roughly 6 to 95 years. Germline V gene data show CDR1 as SQVTM and CDR2 as ANQGSEA. This CDR3 contains 11 residues. Deletions cut 7 bases from V and 13 bases from J, with 19 bases between. The clonotype originates from a man aged 60-69 years in good health. The specimen sequenced was blood. The chain joins TRBV29-1 to TRBJ2-5; D is possibly TRBD2 (6 bases). The CDR3 region has the DNA TGCAGCGAACAGACTGGCGGGACGCTGTACTTC. Amino acids: CSEQTGGTLYF.